This T cell receptor beta chain derives from a study of Ad26.COV2.S vaccination and SARS-CoV-2 variants (dated by TCRdb to about 2021). About the investigation overall: Sequencing of the TCRbeta repertoire served to evaluate the specificity and breadth of SARS-CoV-2-reactive T cell receptors following Ad26.COV2.S vaccination. The TCR-sequenced set comprised approximately 32 samples: around 20 Ad26.COV2.S vaccine recipients, 5 placebo recipients and 8 SARS-CoV-2 convalescent individuals. The paper's findings and limits, for the study overall: Vaccine and placebo recipients had comparable non-spike TCR breadth, which fits with the vaccine containing only spike. The authors noted that total T cell responses may have been underestimated by the TCR breadth and depth analyses. After vaccination, spike-specific CD8+ and CD4+ T cell responses were reported to show substantial breadth. Compared with placebo recipients, Ad26.COV2.S recipients showed higher spike-specific TCR breadth (P = 0.0014).

The immunoSEQ Assay was the method used to sequence TCRbeta CDR3 regions. After extraction, genomic DNA underwent amplification by bias-controlled multiplex PCR, followed by high-throughput sequencing. For the original study's pipeline: To quantify the absolute abundance of every unique TCRbeta CDR3 region, sequences were collapsed and filtered. T cell fraction was estimated by normalizing TCRbeta template counts to usable DNA, with usable DNA measured through amplification of reference genes found in all nucleated cells. Repertoire TCRs were annotated as SARS-CoV-2-specific by exact matching of V gene, CDR3 amino acid sequence and J gene to a known reactive TCR set. The reference SARS-CoV-2 TCR set came from MIRA and was filtered for enrichment in COVID-19-positive ImmuneCODE repertoires, removing public or cross-reactive TCRs. Drawing on the MIRA antigens, annotated TCRs were analysed further at the level of specific ORF or position within ORF. Breadth was defined as the number of annotated unique rearrangements divided by the total number of unique productive rearrangements, and depth was defined as the summed frequency of the annotated unique rearrangements. Two-sided Wilcoxon rank-sum tests were used to compare TCR breadth between groups. TCRdb provides this immuneACCESS table in a form limited to in-frame rearrangements. Some clones are lacking; in checked studies, under half of them reflect an unresolved V gene, and why the rest are absent is not known. V and J calls and clone size are copied from that table; D and trimming were computed from the DNA. This sample holds over 110,000 clones; 80% to 90% were observed only once. The ten most abundant clones make up about 5% of the sample.

In the case of this clone: Its antigen specificity is not known. Per-base quality was not reported, and no clone a single base away is much larger than it.

The sample's time point label is to be understood as: individuals recovered from natural SARS-CoV-2 infection. The junction carries 10 bases between V and J, which are trimmed by 0 bases and 5 bases respectively. The CDR3 has 14 amino acids, counting the end cysteine and phenylalanine. Only CDR3 DNA remains: 42 bases, in frame from the first base. CDR1 and CDR2, looked up from the germline V gene, are MNHEY and SVGAGI. The source of this sequence is a human donor who had recovered from COVID-19. Sequenced material: peripheral blood, taken after recovery from COVID-19. The chain is made from TRBV6-5 and TRBJ2-5; the D gene lacks a confident call. The CDR3 reads CASSYSASLETQYF. The nucleotides read TGTGCCAGCAGTTACTCGGCCAGCTTGGAGACCCAGTACTTC.